What follows describes a single T cell receptor beta chain. These data come from a study of blood T cell repertoires in COVID-19. Background on the study: From the United States, Italy and Spain came samples of acute and convalescent COVID-19. Sources were T cells, B-cell-depleted T cells, or PBMCs; the material itself was cDNA or gDNA.

Germline CDR1 is SGHTA and CDR2 is FQGNSA. The CDR3 has 15 residues. The trim removed 6 bases at V and 10 bases at J, leaving 12 bases unmatched. Authors' processing steps: Reference gene primers were amplified, and this amplification served to estimate nucleated cell counts. Here immunoSEQ multiplex PCR was the method, and the copy in TCRdb shows in-frame clones only, minus some. Clone size and V and J calls were adopted from that table, with D and trimming inferred from the DNA. The data show under 450,000 clones, with around 89% seen just once and about 1.6% held by the top ten. This TCR was recovered from a woman in her forties with COVID-19, enrolled during active disease. Sequenced material: peripheral blood. The chain carries TRBV7-2 and TRBJ2-3; 11 bases are a match to TRBD1. The CDR3 is CASRHGTGGLEAQYF. DNA of the CDR3: TGTGCCAGCAGACACGGGACAGGGGGGCTTGAAGCGCAGTATTTT.